This passage covers 4 T cell receptor beta chains from one sample sequenced in a study of shared T cell receptors in the human thymus. Some clones are missing from TCRdb's copy, which holds only in-frame ones; the method was immunoSEQ multiplex PCR. This table has approximately 730,000 clones, 80% to 90% appearing once. Another study also made use of these data, one on human thymus T cells.

Material for sequencing was thymocytes. The source is a girl under three years old with a congenital heart defect.

This clone was counted only a few times. This chain connects TRBV5-6 to TRBJ1-4; TRBD1 is a possible D gene (6 bases). Germline V gene lookup returns CDR1 SGHDT and CDR2 YYEEEE. The CDR3 length is 14 residues. V lost 1 base and J lost 8, with 12 bases in between. This chain's CDR3 is CASSLMGAGEKLFF. CDR3 sequence (DNA): TGTGCCAGCAGCTTGATGGGGGCCGGGGAAAAACTGTTTTTT.

The chain couples TRBV14 to TRBJ1-1; D is unresolved. This CDR3 comprises 17 residues. Germline lookup yields CDR1 SGHDN and CDR2 FVKESK. V was trimmed by 6 bases and J by 0 bases, leaving 20 bases between them. CDR3 DNA sequence: TGTGCCAGCAGTCCCTCGGGATTTCACGATTTGAACACTGAAGCTTTCTTT. It is translated as CASSPSGFHDLNTEAFF.

The chain recombines TRBV5-5 with TRBJ1-6; 8 bases are a match to TRBD1. The ends lost 4 bases at V and 9 bases at J; junction bases unmatched: 15. The CDR3 is 17 amino acids. Germline loops: CDR1 SGHKS, CDR2 YYEKEE (reference sequence). The CDR3 protein is CASSGPSRTGKSSPLHF. The CDR3 coding sequence is TGTGCCAGCAGCGGACCTTCTCGGACAGGGAAGAGTTCACCCCTCCACTTT.

The CDR3 DNA follows: TGTGCCAGCAAGAAGAAACACACAGATACGCAGTATTTT. This sequence encodes CASKKKHTDTQYF. The V call is TRBV2, the J call TRBJ2-3; D is unresolved. The germline V and J ends were trimmed by 7 bases and 2 bases, with 10 bases remaining between them. This CDR3 has 13 amino acids. Germline V gene lookup returns CDR1 SNHLY and CDR2 FYNNEI.